What follows describes a single TCR beta chain. There is no known antigen for this receptor. No much larger clonotype is one base removed from it; base qualities were not supplied. Single viable CD3+CD4+CD8-CD45RO+ cells were sorted as memory CD4+ T cells on a FACSAria II. CMV serostatus was assessed using a Roche Elecsys assay, by which serum IgG against CMV pp150, pp28, p38 and p52 was detected. Following thawing, total CD4+ T cells were enriched through positive selection using CD4 magnetic microbeads. Samples originated from another study that specifically interrogated the CD4+ T cell memory repertoire. Peripheral blood mononuclear cells were isolated and cryopreserved according to standard operating procedures, and serum was stored at -80 degrees C. Staining used CD3-PerCP (BW264/56), CD4-APC (RPA-T4), CD45RO-PE (UCHT1) and CD8-Pacific Orange (3B5) antibodies, with Sytox blue excluding non-viable cells.

The sample originates from a study of memory CD4+ T cells and cytomegalovirus serostatus (dated by TCRdb to between 2017 and 2020). Concerning the study at large: A total of 35 or so healthy Belgian adults, of whom 9 were CMV seropositive and roughly 25 were CMV seronegative, were included in the cohort. CD4+ memory TCRbeta repertoires of a Belgian cohort with known cytomegalovirus serostatus were sequenced in order to replicate a published TCR-based CMV serostatus classifier. Beyond this particular receptor, the publication reports: Only CD4+CD45RO+ memory cells were sequenced, in contrast to the original study, in which naive and memory CD4+ and CD8+ populations were covered. Of 170 or so previously reported CMV-associated TCRbeta sequences, over 65 appeared in the CD4+ memory repertoires, each in one to five individuals. CMV serostatus prediction reached a median bootstrapped AUC of about 0.94 with the original framework and 0.91 with a US-trained random forest. The results were read as suggesting that the CMV-associated TCR signature is, for the most part, present in the CD4+ memory repertoire. On the Belgian cohort, the classifier based on the original framework reached a median bootstrapped AUC of approximately 0.94, with a 95% CI of 0.76-1.00.

Sequences LNHDA (CDR1) and SQIVND (CDR2) are obtained from the germline V gene (reference sequence). The CDR3, from cysteine to phenylalanine, totals 15 residues. Only CDR3 DNA remains: 45 bases, in frame from the first base. The germline ends are 14 bases apart after V is trimmed by 5 bases and J by 4 bases. Genomic DNA was extracted from sorted cells with the Quick-DNA Microprep Kit. Amplification of TCRbeta DNA was done with the immunoSEQ hsTCRbeta kit, following the protocol from the manufacturer. TCRbeta libraries were sequenced on an Illumina MiSeq instrument. As for the original processing: After out-of-frame sequences were removed, 2,204,828 distinct TCRbeta sequences remained, averaging about 66,813 per individual. Each individual was scored by the count of 150 to 200 previously reported CMV-associated TCRbeta sequences and the total productive distinct TCRbeta count. A beta-binomial model was reimplemented in Python, and scikit-learn random forests with default parameters were trained on data from the US cohort. Classifier performance on the Belgian cohort was summarized as median AUC with percentile confidence intervals over 10,000 bootstrap iterations. Here the immuneACCESS table is served through TCRdb, limited to in-frame sequences with V and J called. Missing clones are a known gap in these copies; in checked studies unresolved V genes cover under half, and the rest lacks a known reason. Clonal size and the V and J genes are those of that table, whereas D and trimming came from the DNA. Present in this sample are just over 40,000 clones, more than 75% of which were seen just once. The top ten clonotypes cover 0.79% of the sample.

The chain uses TRBV19 and TRBJ1-4; possibly the D gene is TRBD1, per 6 matching bases. The sequence was obtained from an adult in good health and CMV-seronegative. Material: memory CD4+ T cells from blood. The encoded CDR3 is CASSLGDMLNEKLFF. In nucleotide form, the sequence is TGTGCCAGTAGTCTGGGGGACATGCTTAATGAAAAACTGTTTTTT.